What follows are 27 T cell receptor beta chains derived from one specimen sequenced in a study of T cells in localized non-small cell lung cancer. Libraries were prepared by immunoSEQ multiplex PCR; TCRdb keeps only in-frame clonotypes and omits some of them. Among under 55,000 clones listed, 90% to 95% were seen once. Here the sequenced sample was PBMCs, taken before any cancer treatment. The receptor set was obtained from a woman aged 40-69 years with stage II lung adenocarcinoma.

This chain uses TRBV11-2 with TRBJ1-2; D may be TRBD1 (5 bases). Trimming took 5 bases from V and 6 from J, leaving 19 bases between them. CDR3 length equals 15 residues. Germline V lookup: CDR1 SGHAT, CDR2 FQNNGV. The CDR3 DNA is TGTGCCAGCAGCGACACGAAGGGGCGCGAGAATGGCTACACCTTC. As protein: CASSDTKGRENGYTF.

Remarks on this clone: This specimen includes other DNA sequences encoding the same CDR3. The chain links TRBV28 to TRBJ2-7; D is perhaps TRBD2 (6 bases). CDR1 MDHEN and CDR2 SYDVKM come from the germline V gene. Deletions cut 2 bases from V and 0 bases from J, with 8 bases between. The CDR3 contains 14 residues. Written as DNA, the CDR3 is TGTGCCAGCAGTTTAGGGGGGAGCTCCTACGAGCAGTACTTC. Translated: CASSLGGSSYEQYF. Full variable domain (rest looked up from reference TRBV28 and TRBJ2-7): DVKVTQSSRYLVKRTGEKVFLECVQDMDHENMFWYRQDPGLGLRLIYFSYDVKMKEKGDIPEGYSVSREKKERFSLILESASTNQTSMYLCASSLGGSSYEQYFGPGTRLTVT.

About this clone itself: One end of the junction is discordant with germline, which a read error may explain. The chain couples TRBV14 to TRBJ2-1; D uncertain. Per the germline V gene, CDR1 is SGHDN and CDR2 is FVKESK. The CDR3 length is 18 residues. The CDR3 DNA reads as TGTGCCAGCAGCCAAGGAAGACGTATGAGCGACTCCCACAATGAGCAGTTCTTC. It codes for CASSQGRRMSDSHNEQFF.

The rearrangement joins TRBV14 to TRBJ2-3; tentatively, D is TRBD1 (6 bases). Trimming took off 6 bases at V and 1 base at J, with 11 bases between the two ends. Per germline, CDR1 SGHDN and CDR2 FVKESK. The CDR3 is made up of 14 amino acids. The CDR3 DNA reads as TGTGCCAGCAGTCCCTGGACAGGCACAGATACGCAGTATTTT. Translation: CASSPWTGTDTQYF.

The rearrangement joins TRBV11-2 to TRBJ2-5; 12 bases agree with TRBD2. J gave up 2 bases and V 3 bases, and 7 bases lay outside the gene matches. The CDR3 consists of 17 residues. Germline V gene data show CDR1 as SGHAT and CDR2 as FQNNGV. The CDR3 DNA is TGTGCCAGCAGCTTCTTAGCGGGGACTAGCGGGCAAGAGACCCAGTACTTC. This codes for CASSFLAGTSGQETQYF.

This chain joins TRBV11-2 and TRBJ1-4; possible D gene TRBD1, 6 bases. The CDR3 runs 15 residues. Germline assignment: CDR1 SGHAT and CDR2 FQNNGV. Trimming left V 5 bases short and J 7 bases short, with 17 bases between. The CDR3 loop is CASSAPNREGEKLFF. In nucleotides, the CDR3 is TGTGCCAGCAGCGCCCCAAACAGGGAGGGTGAAAAACTGTTTTTT.

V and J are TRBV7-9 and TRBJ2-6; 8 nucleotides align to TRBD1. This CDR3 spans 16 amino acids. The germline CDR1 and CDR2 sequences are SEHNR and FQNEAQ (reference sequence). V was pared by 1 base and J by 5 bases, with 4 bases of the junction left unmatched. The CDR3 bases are TGTGCCAGCAGCTTAGGGGGACAGGCTTGGGCCAACGTCCTGACTTTC. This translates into CASSLGGQAWANVLTF. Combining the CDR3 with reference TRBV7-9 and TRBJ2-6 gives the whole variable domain DTGVSQNPRHKITKRGQNVTFRCDPISEHNRLYWYRQTLGQGPEFLTYFQNEAQLEKSRLLSDRFSAERPKGSFSTLEIQRTEQGDSAMYLCASSLGGQAWANVLTFGAGSRLTVL.

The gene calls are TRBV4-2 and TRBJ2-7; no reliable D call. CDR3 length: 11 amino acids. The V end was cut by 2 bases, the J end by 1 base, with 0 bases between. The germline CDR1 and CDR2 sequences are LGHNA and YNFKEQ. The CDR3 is CASSQSYEQYF. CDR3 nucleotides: TGTGCCAGCAGCCAATCCTACGAGCAGTACTTC.

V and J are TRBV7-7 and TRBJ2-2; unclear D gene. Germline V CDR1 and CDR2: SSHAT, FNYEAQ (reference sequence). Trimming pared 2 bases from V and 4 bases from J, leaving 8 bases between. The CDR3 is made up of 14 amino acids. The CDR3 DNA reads TGTGCCAGCAGCTTACTACAGTCCACCGGGGAGCTGTTTTTT. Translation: CASSLLQSTGELFF.

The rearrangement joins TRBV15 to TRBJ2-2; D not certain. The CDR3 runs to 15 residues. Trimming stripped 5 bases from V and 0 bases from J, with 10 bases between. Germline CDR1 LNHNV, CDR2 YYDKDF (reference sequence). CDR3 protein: CATSGRFANTGELFF. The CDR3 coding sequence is TGTGCCACCAGCGGAAGGTTCGCGAACACCGGGGAGCTGTTTTTT.

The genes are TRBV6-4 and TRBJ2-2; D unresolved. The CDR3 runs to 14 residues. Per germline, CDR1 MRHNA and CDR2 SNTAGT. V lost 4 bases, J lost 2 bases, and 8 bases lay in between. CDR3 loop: CASSVNANTGELFF. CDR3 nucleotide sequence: TGTGCCAGCAGTGTGAACGCTAACACCGGGGAGCTGTTTTTT.

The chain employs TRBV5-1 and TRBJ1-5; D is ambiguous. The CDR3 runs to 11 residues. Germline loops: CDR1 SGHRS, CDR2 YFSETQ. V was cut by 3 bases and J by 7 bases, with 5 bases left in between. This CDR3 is CASSYTQPQHF. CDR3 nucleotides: TGCGCCAGCAGCTACACGCAGCCCCAGCATTTT.

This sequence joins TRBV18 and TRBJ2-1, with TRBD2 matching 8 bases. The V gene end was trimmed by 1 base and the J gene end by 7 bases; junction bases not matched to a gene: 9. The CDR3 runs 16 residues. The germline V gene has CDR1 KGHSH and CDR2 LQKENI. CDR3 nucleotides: TGTGCCAGCTCACCACTAACTAGCGGTCATGAGAATGAGCAGTTCTTC. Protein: CASSPLTSGHENEQFF.

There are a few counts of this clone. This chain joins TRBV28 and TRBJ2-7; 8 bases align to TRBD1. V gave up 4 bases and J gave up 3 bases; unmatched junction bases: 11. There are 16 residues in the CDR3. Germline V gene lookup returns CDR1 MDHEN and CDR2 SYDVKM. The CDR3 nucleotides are TGTGCCAGCAGTTCGACCCGACAGGGGTCCTTCTACGAGCAGTACTTC. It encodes CASSSTRQGSFYEQYF.

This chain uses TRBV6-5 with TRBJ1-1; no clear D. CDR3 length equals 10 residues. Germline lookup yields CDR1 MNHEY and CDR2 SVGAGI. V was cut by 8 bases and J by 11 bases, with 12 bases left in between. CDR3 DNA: TGTGCCAGCTTCGGCCTTGAGGCTTTCTTT. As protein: CASFGLEAFF.

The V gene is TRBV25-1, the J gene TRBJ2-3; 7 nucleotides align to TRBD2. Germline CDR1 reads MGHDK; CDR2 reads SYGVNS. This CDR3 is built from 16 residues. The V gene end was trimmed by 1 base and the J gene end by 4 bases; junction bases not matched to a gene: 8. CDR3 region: CASSEWVAGDPDTQYF. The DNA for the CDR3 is TGTGCCAGCAGTGAATGGGTGGCGGGAGACCCAGATACGCAGTATTTT.

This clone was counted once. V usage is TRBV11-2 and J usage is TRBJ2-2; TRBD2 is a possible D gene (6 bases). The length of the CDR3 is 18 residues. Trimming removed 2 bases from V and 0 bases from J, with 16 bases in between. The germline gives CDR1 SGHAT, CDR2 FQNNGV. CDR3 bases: TGTGCCAGCAGCTTAATCTTTGTGGGGGGAACGAACACCGGGGAGCTGTTTTTT. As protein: CASSLIFVGGTNTGELFF.

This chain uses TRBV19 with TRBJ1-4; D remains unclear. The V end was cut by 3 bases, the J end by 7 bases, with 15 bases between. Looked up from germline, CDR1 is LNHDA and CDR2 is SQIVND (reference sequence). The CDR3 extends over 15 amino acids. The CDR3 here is CASSILTSAGEKLFF. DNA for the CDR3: TGTGCCAGTAGTATTTTGACCTCGGCGGGTGAAAAACTGTTTTTT.

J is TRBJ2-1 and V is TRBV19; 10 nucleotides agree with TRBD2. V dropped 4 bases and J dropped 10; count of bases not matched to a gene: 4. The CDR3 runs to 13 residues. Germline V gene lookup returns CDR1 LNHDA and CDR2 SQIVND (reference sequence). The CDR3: CASSNLAGVEQFF. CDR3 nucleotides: TGTGCCAGTAGTAACCTAGCGGGGGTAGAGCAGTTCTTC.

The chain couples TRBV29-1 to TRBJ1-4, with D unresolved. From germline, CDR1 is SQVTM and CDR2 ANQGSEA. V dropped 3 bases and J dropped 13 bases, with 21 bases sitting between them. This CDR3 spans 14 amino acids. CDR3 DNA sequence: TGCAGCGTTGAGGCTACGGCGCAGAACGGCGGACTGTTTTTT. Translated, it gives CSVEATAQNGGLFF.

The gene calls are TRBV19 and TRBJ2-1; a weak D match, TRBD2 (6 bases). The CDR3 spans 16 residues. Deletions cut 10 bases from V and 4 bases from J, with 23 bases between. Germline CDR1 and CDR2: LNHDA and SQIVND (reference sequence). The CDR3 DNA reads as TGTGCCACCTACCCTCGGGGGAGAGGTGGGTACAATGAGCAGTTCTTC. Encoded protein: CATYPRGRGGYNEQFF.

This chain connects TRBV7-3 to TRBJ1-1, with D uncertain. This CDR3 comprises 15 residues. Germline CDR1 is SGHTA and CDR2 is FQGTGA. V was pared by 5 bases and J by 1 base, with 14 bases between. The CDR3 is CASSDGRRSNTEAFF. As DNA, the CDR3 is TGTGCCAGCAGCGACGGGCGGCGGTCGAACACTGAAGCTTTCTTT.

DNA for the CDR3: TGTGCCAGCAGCTTGGTGGATCAGCCCCAGCATTTT. Protein: CASSLVDQPQHF. V usage is TRBV5-6 and J usage is TRBJ1-5; D remains unclear. The CDR3 extends over 12 amino acids. CDR1 and CDR2 (germline): SGHDT, YYEEEE. Trimming left V 0 bases short and J 5 bases short, with 3 bases between.

CDR3 nucleotides: TGTGCCAGCAGCTCCCCTGGGACCCTTGAAGCTTTCTTT. It encodes CASSSPGTLEAFF. The chain is built from TRBV7-9 and TRBJ1-1; possibly TRBD1 for D (5 bases). Trimming took off 4 bases at V and 7 bases at J, with 13 bases between the two ends. CDR1 and CDR2 (germline): SEHNR, FQNEAQ (reference sequence). This CDR3 spans 13 amino acids.

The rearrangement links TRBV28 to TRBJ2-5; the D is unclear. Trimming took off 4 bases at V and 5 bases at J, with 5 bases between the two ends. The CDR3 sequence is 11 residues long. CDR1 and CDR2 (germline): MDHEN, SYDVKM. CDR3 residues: CASSSWETQYF. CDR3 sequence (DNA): TGTGCCAGCAGTTCTTGGGAGACCCAGTACTTC.

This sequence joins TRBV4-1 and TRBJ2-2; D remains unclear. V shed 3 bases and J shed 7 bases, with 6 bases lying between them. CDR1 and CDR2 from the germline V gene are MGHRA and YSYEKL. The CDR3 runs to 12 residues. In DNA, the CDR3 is TGCGCCAGCAGCCACGGAATCGGGGAGCTGTTTTTT. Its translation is CASSHGIGELFF.

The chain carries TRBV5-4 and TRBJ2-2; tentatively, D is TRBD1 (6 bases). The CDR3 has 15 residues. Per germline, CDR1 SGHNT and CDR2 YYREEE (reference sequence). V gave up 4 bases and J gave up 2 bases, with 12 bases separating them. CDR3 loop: CASSPDRFNTGELFF. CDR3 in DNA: TGTGCCAGCAGCCCTGACAGGTTCAACACCGGGGAGCTGTTTTTT. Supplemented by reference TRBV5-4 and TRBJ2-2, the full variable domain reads ETGVTQSPTHLIKTRGQQVTLRCSSQSGHNTVSWYQQALGQGPQFIFQYYREEENGRGNFPPRFSGLQFPNYSSELNVNALELDDSALYLCASSPDRFNTGELFFGEGSRLTVL.